The TCR beta chain under discussion was sequenced for a study of T cells in Graves' hyperthyroidism and ophthalmopathy. CDR1 and CDR2 from the germline V gene are SGHDN and FVKESK. CDR3 length: 18 amino acids. The study enrolled patients aged 18 to 65 with newly diagnosed hyperthyroidism of under 2 months' duration. Thyroid ultrasound and orbital computed tomography, with clinical symptoms and serum thyroxine and TRAb, informed diagnoses. TCR beta CDR3 regions were amplified from RNA transcripts. The HTBI primer set served for first-round RT-PCR of the TCR CDR3. One entry per CDR3 protein results from TCRdb running MiXCR on the multiplex PCR reads. The table shows some 720,000 distinct CDR3 sequences, with 15% to 20% occurring only once. Turning to this clonotype: Compared with germline, one end of the junction differs, possibly owing to a read error.

The rearrangement links TRBV14 to TRBJ1-4, with D perhaps TRBD1 (5 bases). Sequenced material: blood. This receptor was obtained from a young man with Graves' hyperthyroidism. CDR3 DNA: TGTGCCAACAGCCAAGATACCCGAACGACAGCAAAGAGCGAAAAACTGTTTTTT. It specifies CANSQDTRTTAKSEKLFF.